This TCR beta chain was retrieved from a study of radiation and T cells in renal cell carcinoma. Generated by immunoSEQ multiplex PCR, the TCRdb table keeps only in-frame clones and is missing some. Among 130,000 to 150,000 clones listed, roughly 90% were seen once. Concerning this clone itself: Its antigen is unknown.

Study-wide findings and caveats: Baseline intratumoral clonotype presence is unknown without pretreatment biopsies.

Germline loops: CDR1 SGHDT, CDR2 YYEEEE. V shed 2 bases and J shed 0 bases, with 11 bases lying between them. CDR3 length: 16 amino acids. Time point meaning: blood 4 weeks post-SBRT, at nephrectomy. Documented treatment: 15 Gy SBRT to primary tumor, nephrectomy 4 weeks later. This sequence originates from a woman between 45 and 65 years old with renal cell carcinoma. This sequence joins TRBV5-6 and TRBJ2-2, with a weak D call TRBD1 (7 bases). Here the sequenced sample was blood, taken from a patient whose treatment included radiotherapy and nephrectomy. DNA of the CDR3: TGTGCCAGCAGCTTAGGGGGGACAGCGAACACCGGGGAGCTGTTTTTT. Encoded protein: CASSLGGTANTGELFF.